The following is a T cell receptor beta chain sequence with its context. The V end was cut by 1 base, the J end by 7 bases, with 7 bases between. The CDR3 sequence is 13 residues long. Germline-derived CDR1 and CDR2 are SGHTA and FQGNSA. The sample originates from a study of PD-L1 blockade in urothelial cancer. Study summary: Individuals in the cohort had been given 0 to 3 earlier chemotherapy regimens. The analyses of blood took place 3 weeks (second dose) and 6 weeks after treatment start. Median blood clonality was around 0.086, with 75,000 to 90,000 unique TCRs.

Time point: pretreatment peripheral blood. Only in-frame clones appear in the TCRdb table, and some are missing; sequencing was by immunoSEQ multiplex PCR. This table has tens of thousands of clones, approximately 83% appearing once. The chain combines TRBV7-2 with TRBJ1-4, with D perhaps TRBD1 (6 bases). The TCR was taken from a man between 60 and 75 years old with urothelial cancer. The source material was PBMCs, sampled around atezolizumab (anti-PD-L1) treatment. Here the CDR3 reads CASSLGTVEKLFF. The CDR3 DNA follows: TGTGCCAGCAGCTTAGGGACAGTTGAAAAACTGTTTTTT. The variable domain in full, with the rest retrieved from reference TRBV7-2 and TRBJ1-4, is GAGVSQSPSNKVTEKGKDVELRCDPISGHTALYWYRQSLGQGLEFLIYFQGNSAPDKSGLPSDRFSAERTGGSVSTLTIQRTQQEDSAVYLCASSLGTVEKLFFGSGTQLSVL.